A single sample gave rise to the 30 T cell receptor beta chains below, sequenced in a study of T cells after yellow fever vaccination. TCRdb passed the 5' RACE reads through MiXCR, listing each CDR3 protein once. The sample contains 340,000 or so distinct CDR3 sequences, around 13% of which appear only once. The sequencing used CD4+ T cells sorted from PBMCs, collected 15 days after the yellow fever booster vaccination. The receptors come from a man aged 18 to 29 who received the YFV17D yellow fever vaccine.

The V call is TRBV7-2, the J call TRBJ2-1; possible D gene TRBD2, 7 bases. Trimming shortened V by 5 bases and J by 7 bases, and 18 bases separated the two germline ends. Per the germline V gene, CDR1 is SGHTA and CDR2 is FQGNSA. The CDR3 has 15 residues. This CDR3 is CASSLGGGAGNEQFF. CDR3 bases: TGTGCCAGCAGCCTAGGAGGGGGGGCCGGAAATGAGCAGTTCTTC.

This clonotype was detected many times. The rearrangement links TRBV7-3 to TRBJ2-7, with TRBD1 as a possible D gene (6 bases). The CDR3 is 14 amino acids. Trimming left V 5 bases short and J 5 bases short, with 16 bases between. The germline V gene encodes CDR1 SGHTA and CDR2 FQGTGA. The CDR3 DNA is TGTGCCAGCAGCCCTGGGACAATCGGTCACGAGCAGTACTTC. It encodes CASSPGTIGHEQYF.

This clonotype was detected a few times. The chain joins TRBV28 to TRBJ1-4, with D perhaps TRBD1 (5 bases). Germline assignment: CDR1 MDHEN and CDR2 SYDVKM. Trimming left V 2 bases short and J 0 bases short, with 7 bases between. CDR3 size: 15 residues. CDR3 protein: CASSLAGPTNEKLFF. Here the CDR3 DNA reads TGTGCCAGCAGTTTAGCAGGGCCAACTAATGAAAAACTGTTTTTT.

V gene TRBV4-2 combines with J gene TRBJ1-5; no definite D call. Trimming removed 0 bases from V and 2 bases from J, with 5 bases in between. CDR3 length: 14 amino acids. The germline V gene encodes CDR1 LGHNA and CDR2 YNFKEQ. The CDR3 sequence: CASSQERRNQPQHF. CDR3 sequence (DNA): TGTGCCAGCAGCCAAGAACGGCGCAATCAGCCCCAGCATTTT.

This clonotype has just a few counts. This chain connects TRBV18 to TRBJ1-6; the D gene is possibly TRBD1 (5 bases). CDR1 KGHSH and CDR2 LQKENI come from the germline V gene. V lost 0 bases and J 10 bases, leaving 16 bases between the germline ends. CDR3 length equals 16 residues. CDR3 sequence (DNA): TGTGCCAGCTCACCACCGTACTACAGGAATCGGTCACCCCTCCACTTT. Amino acids: CASSPPYYRNRSPLHF.

This clonotype was seen at least ten times. This chain connects TRBV29-1 to TRBJ2-5, with 14 bases lining up with TRBD2. Germline lookup yields CDR1 SQVTM and CDR2 ANQGSEA. V dropped 6 bases and J dropped 4; count of bases not matched to a gene: 4. The CDR3 sequence is 14 residues long. CDR3 DNA: TGCAGCGTGGGGACTAGCGGGGGAGTAGAGACCCAGTACTTC. As protein: CSVGTSGGVETQYF.

This chain uses TRBV4-3 with TRBJ1-1; D remains ambiguous. Germline loops: CDR1 LGHNA, CDR2 YSLEER. Trimming shortened V by 4 bases and J by 1 base, and 7 bases separated the two germline ends. The CDR3 sequence is 13 residues long. The CDR3 region has the DNA TGCGCCAGCAGCCGCGCAGGGAACACTGAAGCTTTCTTT. Protein sequence: CASSRAGNTEAFF.

The sample holds many counts of this clonotype. V gene TRBV6-1 combines with J gene TRBJ1-5; 8 nucleotides agree with TRBD1. Germline V CDR1 and CDR2: MNHNS, SASEGT. The CDR3 runs to 16 residues. V lost 6 bases, J lost 5 bases, and 12 bases stayed unmatched. CDR3 sequence (DNA): TGTGCCAGCAGAAACGGACAGGGACTAGTTTATCAGCCCCAGCATTTT. Protein: CASRNGQGLVYQPQHF.

This clonotype turned up a few times. The chain links TRBV7-2 to TRBJ1-1, with D uncertain. This CDR3 region has 12 residues. V lost 6 bases and J 2 bases, leaving 7 bases between the germline ends. Germline CDR1 SGHTA, CDR2 FQGNSA. The CDR3 nucleotides read TGTGCCAGCAGAATCAAAAACACTGAAGCTTTCTTT. Translated, it gives CASRIKNTEAFF. Looking up the rest from reference TRBV7-2 and TRBJ1-1 gives the full variable domain: GAGVSQSPSNKVTEKGKDVELRCDPISGHTALYWYRQSLGQGLEFLIYFQGNSAPDKSGLPSDRFSAERTGGSVSTLTIQRTQQEDSAVYLCASRIKNTEAFFGQGTRLTVV.

This clonotype has a handful of counts. This rearrangement joins TRBV5-1 to TRBJ1-6; D call uncertain. The CDR3 extends over 13 amino acids. V was pared by 0 bases and J by 7 bases, with 5 bases between. Looked up from germline, CDR1 is SGHRS and CDR2 is YFSETQ. CDR3 in DNA: TGCGCCAGCAGCTTGGACGACAATTCACCCCTCCACTTT. It encodes CASSLDDNSPLHF.

The chain joins TRBV7-6 to TRBJ2-2, with a tentative D call TRBD2 (6 bases). The CDR3 totals 13 residues. The ends were cut back, 5 bases at V and 6 bases at J, with 10 bases in the middle. Germline assignment: CDR1 SGHVS and CDR2 FNYEAQ. The CDR3 nucleotides are TGTGCCAGCAGCGCGGGATCTTCCGGGGAGCTGTTTTTT. As protein: CASSAGSSGELFF.

This clonotype was counted ten times or more. The genes are TRBV5-5 and TRBJ2-5; D unresolved. The CDR3 sequence is 14 residues long. The germline gives CDR1 SGHKS, CDR2 YYEKEE (reference sequence). V shed 2 bases and J shed 5 bases, with 13 bases lying between them. The CDR3: CASSFTRMWETQYF. The CDR3 DNA reads TGTGCCAGCAGCTTTACGAGGATGTGGGAGACCCAGTACTTC.

The chain employs TRBV7-2 and TRBJ2-2; D gene unclear. CDR1 is SGHTA, CDR2 FQGNSA, per germline. V was shortened by 4 bases and J by 6 bases, with 6 bases between the two germline ends. The length of the CDR3 is 12 residues. The CDR3 DNA reads TGTGCCAGCAGCTCATACTCCGGGGAGCTGTTTTTT. This translates into CASSSYSGELFF. Full variable domain (missing parts from reference TRBV7-2 and TRBJ2-2): GAGVSQSPSNKVTEKGKDVELRCDPISGHTALYWYRQSLGQGLEFLIYFQGNSAPDKSGLPSDRFSAERTGGSVSTLTIQRTQQEDSAVYLCASSSYSGELFFGEGSRLTVL.

This clonotype came up a few times. The rearrangement uses TRBV5-4 and TRBJ2-5; no clear D gene. V was clipped by 1 base and J by 4 bases, with 8 bases between them. CDR1 and CDR2 from the germline V gene are SGHNT and YYREEE (reference sequence). CDR3 length: 13 residues. CDR3 residues: CASSLTTGETQYF. CDR3 DNA sequence: TGTGCCAGCAGCTTGACGACGGGAGAGACCCAGTACTTC.

The chain recombines TRBV28 with TRBJ2-6, with TRBD1 identical over 10 bases. V was pared by 5 bases and J by 3 bases, with 7 bases of the junction left unmatched. The germline V gene encodes CDR1 MDHEN and CDR2 SYDVKM. This CDR3 has 17 residues. The CDR3 spells CASSPGGQGGGANVLTF. For the CDR3, the DNA is TGTGCCAGCAGTCCAGGCGGACAGGGGGGTGGGGCCAACGTCCTGACTTTC.

The rearrangement uses TRBV7-7 and TRBJ2-5, with 8 bases identical to TRBD1. Germline V gene lookup returns CDR1 SSHAT and CDR2 FNYEAQ (reference sequence). The CDR3 runs to 14 residues. Trimming at V came to 5 bases and at J to 4 bases, leaving 6 bases not matched to a gene. The DNA of the CDR3 is TGTGCCAGCAGCCCGACAGGGGTCATAGAGACCCAGTACTTC. Translating gives CASSPTGVIETQYF.

This clonotype has a count of ten or more. The chain carries TRBV2 and TRBJ2-2; D gene unclear. V shed 4 bases and J shed 2 bases, with 14 bases lying between them. CDR1 is SNHLY and CDR2 is FYNNEI in the germline V gene. The CDR3 contains 16 residues. CDR3 nucleotides: TGTGCCAGCAGTGGAAGAGACATTGCTAACACCGGGGAGCTGTTTTTT. Translation: CASSGRDIANTGELFF.

This chain joins TRBV6-2 or TRBV6-3 and TRBJ2-6; D ambiguous. Per germline, CDR1 MNHEY and CDR2 SVGEGT. The V gene lost 2 bases and the J gene lost 1 base, with 9 bases spanning the gap. This CDR3 is built from 16 residues. CDR3 loop: CASSYVRFSGANVLTF. The CDR3 coding sequence is TGTGCCAGCAGTTACGTTCGGTTTTCTGGGGCCAACGTCCTGACTTTC.

This clonotype occurred a few times. The chain employs TRBV5-4 and TRBJ2-3, with D perhaps TRBD2 (5 bases). V was pared by 4 bases and J by 5 bases, with 14 bases between. The CDR3 has 14 residues. CDR1 and CDR2 (germline): SGHNT, YYREEE (reference sequence). The CDR3 DNA reads TGTGCCAGCAGCCCTCGCTTAGGAGGAGATACGCAGTATTTT. Its translation: CASSPRLGGDTQYF.

This clonotype showed up just a few times. This chain connects TRBV7-9 to TRBJ1-1; D not resolved. CDR1 and CDR2 from the germline V gene are SEHNR and FQNEAQ (reference sequence). The V end was cut by 5 bases, the J end by 5 bases, with 12 bases between. The length of the CDR3 is 13 residues. CDR3 DNA sequence: TGTGCCAGCAGCGCACGGGGTGGGACTGAAGCTTTCTTT. Translated, it gives CASSARGGTEAFF.

This clonotype was observed a handful of times. The rearrangement joins TRBV7-2 to TRBJ2-1; possibly TRBD1 or TRBD2 for D (6 bases each). Germline CDR1 is SGHTA and CDR2 is FQGNSA. The CDR3 runs 16 residues. The V end lost 1 base, the J end lost 2 bases, and 12 bases lay between the germline ends. CDR3 protein: CASSLGPGGPYNEQFF. The CDR3 region has the DNA TGTGCCAGCAGCTTAGGTCCCGGGGGCCCCTACAATGAGCAGTTCTTC.

The rearrangement joins TRBV12-3 or TRBV12-4 to TRBJ1-1; the D is unclear. This CDR3 has 15 residues. Deletions cut 1 base from V and 1 base from J, with 10 bases between. CDR3 sequence reads: CASSLGGSTNTEAFF. CDR3 bases: TGTGCCAGCAGTTTAGGGGGATCCACGAACACTGAAGCTTTCTTT.

The sample holds many counts of this clonotype. This sequence joins TRBV27 and TRBJ2-7, with 8 bases matching TRBD1. CDR1 and CDR2 from the germline V gene are MNHEY and SMNVEV (reference sequence). The CDR3 sequence is 16 residues long. Germline trimming cut 8 bases from V and 6 bases from J; bases unmatched to any gene: 18. For the CDR3, the DNA is TGTGCCAGCCTGAGAGAACCGGGACAGGAGCCCTCCGAGCAGTACGTC. It is translated as CASLREPGQEPSEQYV.

Only a few counts were recorded for this clonotype. V usage is TRBV7-6 and J usage is TRBJ2-5; D possibly matches TRBD1 or TRBD2 (5 bases each). There are 15 residues in the CDR3. Per germline, CDR1 SGHVS and CDR2 FNYEAQ. V gave up 1 base and J gave up 5 bases, with 14 bases separating them. CDR3 sequence reads: CASSLGGSLRETQYF. The CDR3 bases are TGTGCCAGCAGCTTAGGGGGGAGCCTAAGGGAGACCCAGTACTTC.

The chain has TRBV18 and TRBJ2-4, with D possibly matching TRBD2 (6 bases). Between the trimmed V and J ends, which lost 2 bases and 1 base, there was a span of 15 bases. This CDR3 contains 17 residues. CDR1 is KGHSH and CDR2 is LQKENI in the germline V gene. CDR3 nucleotide sequence: TGTGCCAGCTCACCAAGGCTGGCCGGAGGGGCCAAAAACATTCAGTACTTC. Translated, it gives CASSPRLAGGAKNIQYF.

The chain carries TRBV10-1 and TRBJ1-2; 9 nucleotides line up with TRBD1. CDR3 length equals 16 residues. V lost 8 bases to trimming and J lost 5 bases; unmatched junction nucleotides: 15. Germline V gene lookup returns CDR1 WNHNN and CDR2 SYGVQD (reference sequence). The CDR3 bases are TGCGCCAGCTCCGGGACAGGGAGGAATCTGGCATATGGCTACACCTTC. As protein: CASSGTGRNLAYGYTF.

This clonotype appeared a few times. The chain links TRBV6-6 to TRBJ2-6; TRBD2 aligns across 9 bases. The CDR3 loop spans 22 amino acids. V was pared by 2 bases and J by 0 bases, with 17 bases of the junction left unmatched. Looked up from germline, CDR1 is MNHNY and CDR2 is SVGAGI (reference sequence). The CDR3 coding sequence is TGTGCCAGCAGTTACCCTAACCGGGCGGGGGGGGACCGTCGCTCTGGGGCCAACGTCCTGACTTTC. This sequence encodes CASSYPNRAGGDRRSGANVLTF.

The rearrangement uses TRBV20-1 and TRBJ2-3; either TRBD1 or TRBD2 may supply D (5 bases each). This CDR3 is 14 amino acids long. Germline V gene sequence: CDR1 DFQATT, CDR2 SNEGSKA (reference sequence). V shed 3 bases and J shed 2 bases, with 12 bases lying between them. Here the CDR3 DNA reads TGCAGTGCTAGTGACGGGGCCTACACAGATACGCAGTATTTT. As protein: CSASDGAYTDTQYF.

There are a few counts of this clonotype. The rearrangement joins TRBV6-2 or TRBV6-3 to TRBJ2-3; 10 bases match TRBD1. From germline, CDR1 is MNHEY and CDR2 SVGEGT. CDR3 length: 14 residues. The trim removed 8 bases at V and 6 bases at J, leaving 8 bases unmatched. The CDR3 DNA is TGTGCCAGCGGCGACAGGGGGCCGTGGGATACGCAGTATTTT. The encoded protein is CASGDRGPWDTQYF.

The CDR3 loop is CATSEAGGTDTQYF. CDR3 in DNA: TGTGCCACCAGTGAGGCGGGCGGCACAGATACGCAGTATTTT. The chain employs TRBV24-1 and TRBJ2-3; perhaps TRBD2 as D (5 bases). Germline CDR1 is KGHDR and CDR2 is SFDVKD. This CDR3 has 14 amino acids. The V gene lost 4 bases and the J gene lost 1 base, with 8 bases spanning the gap.